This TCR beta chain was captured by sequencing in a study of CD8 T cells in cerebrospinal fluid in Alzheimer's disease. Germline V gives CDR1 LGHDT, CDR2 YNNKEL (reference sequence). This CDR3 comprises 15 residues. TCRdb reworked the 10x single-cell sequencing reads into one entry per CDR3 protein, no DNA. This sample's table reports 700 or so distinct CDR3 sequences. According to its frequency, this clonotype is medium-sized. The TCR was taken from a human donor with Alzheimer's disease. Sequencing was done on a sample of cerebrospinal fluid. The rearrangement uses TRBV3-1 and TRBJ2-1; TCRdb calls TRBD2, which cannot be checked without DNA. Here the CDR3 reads CASSWTRKADNEQFF.